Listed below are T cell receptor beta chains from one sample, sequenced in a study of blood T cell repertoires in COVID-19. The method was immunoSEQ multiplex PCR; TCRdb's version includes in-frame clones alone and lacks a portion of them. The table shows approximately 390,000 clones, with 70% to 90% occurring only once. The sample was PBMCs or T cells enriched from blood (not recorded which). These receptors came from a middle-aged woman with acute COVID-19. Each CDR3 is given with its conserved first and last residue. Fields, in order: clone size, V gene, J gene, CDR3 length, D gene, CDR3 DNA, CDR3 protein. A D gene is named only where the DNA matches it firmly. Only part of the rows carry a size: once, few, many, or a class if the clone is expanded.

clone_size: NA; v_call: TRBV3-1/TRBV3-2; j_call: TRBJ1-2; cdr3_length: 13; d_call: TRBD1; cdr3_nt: TGTGCCAGCAGCCACAGGGGGCAGGATGGCTACACCTTC; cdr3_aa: CASSHRGQDGYTF
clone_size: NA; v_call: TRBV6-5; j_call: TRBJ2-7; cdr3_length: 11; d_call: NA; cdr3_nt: TGTGCCAGCAGTTCCCAATACGAGCAGTACTTC; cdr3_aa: CASSSQYEQYF
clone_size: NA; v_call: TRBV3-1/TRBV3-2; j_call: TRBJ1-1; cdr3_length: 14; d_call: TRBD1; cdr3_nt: TGTGCCAGCAGGGCCCGGGACAGGAACACTGAAGCTTTCTTT; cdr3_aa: CASRARDRNTEAFF
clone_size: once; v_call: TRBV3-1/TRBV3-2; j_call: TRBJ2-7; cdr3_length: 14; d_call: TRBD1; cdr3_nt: TGTGCCAGCAGCATACAGGGGGAACTTGGTGAGCAGTACTTC; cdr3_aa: CASSIQGELGEQYF
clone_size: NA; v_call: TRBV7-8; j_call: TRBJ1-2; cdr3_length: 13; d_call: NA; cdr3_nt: TGTGCCAGCAGCTTTGGGGGGAACTATGGCTACACCTTC; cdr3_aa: CASSFGGNYGYTF
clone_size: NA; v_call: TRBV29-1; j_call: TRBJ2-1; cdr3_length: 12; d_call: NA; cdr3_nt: TGCAGCGCTCAAGGGGGATACAATGAGCAGTTCTTC; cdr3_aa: CSAQGGYNEQFF
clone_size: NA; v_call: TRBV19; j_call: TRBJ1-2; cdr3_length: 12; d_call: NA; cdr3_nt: TGTGCCAGTAGTACCCAACAGGGCAGCTACACCTTC; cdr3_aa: CASSTQQGSYTF
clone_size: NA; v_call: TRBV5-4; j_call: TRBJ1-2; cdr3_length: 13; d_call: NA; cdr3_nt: TGTGCCAGCAGCTTGCAGGGGACCTATGGCTACACCTTC; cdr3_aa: CASSLQGTYGYTF
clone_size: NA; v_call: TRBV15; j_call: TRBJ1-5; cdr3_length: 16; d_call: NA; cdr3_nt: TGTGCCACCAGCAGAGATGGGGGGGCGTCTGATCAGCCCCAGCATTTT; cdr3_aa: CATSRDGGASDQPQHF
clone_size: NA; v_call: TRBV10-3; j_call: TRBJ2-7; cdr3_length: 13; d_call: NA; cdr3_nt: TGTGCCATCAGTGAGTCTAGCGTCTACGAGCAGTACTTC; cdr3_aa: CAISESSVYEQYF
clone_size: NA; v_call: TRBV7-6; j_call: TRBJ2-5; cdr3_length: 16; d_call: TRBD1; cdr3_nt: TGTGCCAGCAGCTTAGTTAGCACAGGGGGCGGTGAGACCCAGTACTTC; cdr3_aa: CASSLVSTGGGETQYF
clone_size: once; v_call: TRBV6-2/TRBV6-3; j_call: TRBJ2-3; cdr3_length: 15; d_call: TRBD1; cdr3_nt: TGTGCCAGCAGTCCCAGGGGGTTGAGCACAGATACGCAGTATTTT; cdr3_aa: CASSPRGLSTDTQYF
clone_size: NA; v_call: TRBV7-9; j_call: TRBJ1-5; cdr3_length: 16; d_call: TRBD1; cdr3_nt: TGTGCCAGCAGCTTCGACAGGGGGCGTCGATTTCAGCCCCAGCATTTT; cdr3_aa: CASSFDRGRRFQPQHF
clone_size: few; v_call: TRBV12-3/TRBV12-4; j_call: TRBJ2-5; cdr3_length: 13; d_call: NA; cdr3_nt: TGTGCCAGCAGTTTCAGGGCAGGGAAAGACCAGTACTTC; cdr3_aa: CASSFRAGKDQYF
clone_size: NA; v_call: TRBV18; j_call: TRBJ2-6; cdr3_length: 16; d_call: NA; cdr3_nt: TGTGCCAGCTCACCCTCTCAGGTCTCTGGGGCCAACGTCCTGACTTTC; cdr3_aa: CASSPSQVSGANVLTF
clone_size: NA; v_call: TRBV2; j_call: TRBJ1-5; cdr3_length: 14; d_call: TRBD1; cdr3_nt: TGTGCCAGCAGCAGGACAGGGGCCGGGGAGGCCCAGCATTTT; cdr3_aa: CASSRTGAGEAQHF
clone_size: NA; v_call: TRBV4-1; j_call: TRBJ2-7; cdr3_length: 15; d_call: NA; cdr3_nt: TGCGCCAGCAGCCAAGGAGAACAGGGAGGGGACGAGCAGTACTTC; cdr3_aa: CASSQGEQGGDEQYF
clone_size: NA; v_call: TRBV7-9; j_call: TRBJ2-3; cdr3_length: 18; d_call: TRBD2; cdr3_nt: TGTGCCAGCAGCCCATCCAGGCTAGCGGGGGCTAAGTCCGATACGCAGTATTTT; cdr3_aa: CASSPSRLAGAKSDTQYF
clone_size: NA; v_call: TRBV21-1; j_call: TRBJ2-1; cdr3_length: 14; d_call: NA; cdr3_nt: TGTGCCAGCAGCAAAGCACAGGGAAGAGATGAGCAGTTCTTC; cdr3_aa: CASSKAQGRDEQFF
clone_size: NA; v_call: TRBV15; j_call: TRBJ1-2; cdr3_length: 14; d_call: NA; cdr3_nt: TGTGCCACCAGCAGAGGGCGGGGGGCGAATGGCTACACCTTC; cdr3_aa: CATSRGRGANGYTF
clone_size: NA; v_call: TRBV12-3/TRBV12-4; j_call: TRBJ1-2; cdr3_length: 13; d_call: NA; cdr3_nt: TGTGCCAGCAGTTCATCGAGTGCCTATGGCTACACCTTC; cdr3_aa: CASSSSSAYGYTF
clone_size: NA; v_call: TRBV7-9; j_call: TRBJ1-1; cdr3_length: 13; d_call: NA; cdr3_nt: TGTGCCAGCAGCTTACCAGTGAACACTGAAGCTTTCTTT; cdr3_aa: CASSLPVNTEAFF
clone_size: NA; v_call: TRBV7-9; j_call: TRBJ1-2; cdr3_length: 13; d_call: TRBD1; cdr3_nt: TGTGCCAGCAGCCGACAGGGAGAGGGAGGCTACACCTTC; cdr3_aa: CASSRQGEGGYTF
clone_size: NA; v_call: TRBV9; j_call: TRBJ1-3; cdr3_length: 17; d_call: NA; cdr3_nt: TGTGCCAGCAGCGTAGAGTCCGCTGGGGCGCCAGGAAACACCATATATTTT; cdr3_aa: CASSVESAGAPGNTIYF
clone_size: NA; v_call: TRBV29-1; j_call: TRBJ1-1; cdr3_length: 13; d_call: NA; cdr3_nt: TGCAGCATCGGAAGTGGTCCGGGCACTGAAGCTTTCTTT; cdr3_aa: CSIGSGPGTEAFF
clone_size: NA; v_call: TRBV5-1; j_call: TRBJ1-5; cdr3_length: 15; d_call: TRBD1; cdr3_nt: TGCGCCAGCAGCTTGACAGGGGACCCCAATCAGCCCCAGCATTTT; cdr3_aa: CASSLTGDPNQPQHF
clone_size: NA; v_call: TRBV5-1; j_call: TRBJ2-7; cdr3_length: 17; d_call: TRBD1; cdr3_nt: TGCGCCAGCAGCTTGTTCGGACAGGGGGCCGCCCCCTACGAGCAGTACTTC; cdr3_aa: CASSLFGQGAAPYEQYF
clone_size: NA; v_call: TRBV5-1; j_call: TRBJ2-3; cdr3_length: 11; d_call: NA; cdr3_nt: TGCGCCAGCAGCTCTGGAGGCACGCAGTATTTT; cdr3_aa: CASSSGGTQYF
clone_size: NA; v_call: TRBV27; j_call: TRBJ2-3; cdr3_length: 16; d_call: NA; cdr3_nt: TGTGCCAGCAGTCCCACAACGGCGGAGTACACAGATACGCAGTATTTT; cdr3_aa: CASSPTTAEYTDTQYF
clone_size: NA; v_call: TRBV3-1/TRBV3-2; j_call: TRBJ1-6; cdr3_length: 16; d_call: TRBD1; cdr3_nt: TGTGCCAGCAGCCAGTCTAGGACAGGGGGAAGTTCACCCCTCCACTTT; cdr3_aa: CASSQSRTGGSSPLHF
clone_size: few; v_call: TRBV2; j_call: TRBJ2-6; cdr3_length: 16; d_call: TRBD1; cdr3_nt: TGTGCCAGCAGGGGACAGGGGTGGTCTGGGGCCAACGTCCTGACTTTC; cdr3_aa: CASRGQGWSGANVLTF
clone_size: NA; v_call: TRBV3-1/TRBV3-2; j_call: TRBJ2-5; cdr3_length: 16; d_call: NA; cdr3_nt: TGTGCCAGCAGCCTTGTGCTAGAAGGGGGGGAAGAGACCCAGTACTTC; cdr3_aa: CASSLVLEGGEETQYF
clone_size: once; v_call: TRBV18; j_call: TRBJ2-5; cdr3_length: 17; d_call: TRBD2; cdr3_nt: TGTGCCAGCTCACCACCTTCGGTGCTAGCGGGGAAAGAGACCCAGTACTTC; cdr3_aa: CASSPPSVLAGKETQYF
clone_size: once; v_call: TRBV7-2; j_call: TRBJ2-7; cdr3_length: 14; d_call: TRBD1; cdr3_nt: TGTGCCAGCAGCGTATGGACAGGTCCGTACGAGCAGTACTTC; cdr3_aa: CASSVWTGPYEQYF
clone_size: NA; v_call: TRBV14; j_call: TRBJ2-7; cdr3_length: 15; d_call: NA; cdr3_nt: TGTGCCAGCAGCCAAGTCACGGGGATACCCTACGAGCAGTACTTC; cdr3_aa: CASSQVTGIPYEQYF
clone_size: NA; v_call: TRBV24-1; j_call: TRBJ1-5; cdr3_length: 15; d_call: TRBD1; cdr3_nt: TGTGCCACCAGTGATCCTGGGACAGGGGGGCAGCCCCAGCATTTT; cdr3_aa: CATSDPGTGGQPQHF
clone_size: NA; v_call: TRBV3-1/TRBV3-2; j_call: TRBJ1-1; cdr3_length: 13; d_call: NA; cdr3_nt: TGTGCCAGCAAATCTTTTGGGAGCACTGAAGCTTTCTTT; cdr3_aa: CASKSFGSTEAFF
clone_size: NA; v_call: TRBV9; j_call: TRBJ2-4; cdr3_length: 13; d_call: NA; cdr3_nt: TGTGCCAGCAGCACCCCGGGATTGAACATTCAGTACTTC; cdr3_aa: CASSTPGLNIQYF
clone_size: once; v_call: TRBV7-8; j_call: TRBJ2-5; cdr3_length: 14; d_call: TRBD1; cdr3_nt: TGTGCCAGCAGTACCGACAGGGTCATCGCGACCCAGTACTTC; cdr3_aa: CASSTDRVIATQYF
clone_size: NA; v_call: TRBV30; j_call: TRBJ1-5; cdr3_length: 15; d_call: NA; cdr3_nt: TGTGCCTGGAATGTAGGGGGTTATAGCAATCAGCCCCAGCATTTT; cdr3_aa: CAWNVGGYSNQPQHF
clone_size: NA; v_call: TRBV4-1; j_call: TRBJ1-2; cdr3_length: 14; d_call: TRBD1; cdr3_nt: TGCGCCAGCGGCAAGCAGGGGGTTGACTATGGCTACACCTTC; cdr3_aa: CASGKQGVDYGYTF
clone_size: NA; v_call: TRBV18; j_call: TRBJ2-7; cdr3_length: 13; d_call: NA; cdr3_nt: TGTGCCAGCTCACCAGCAGGGGTCTACGAGCAGTACTTC; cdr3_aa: CASSPAGVYEQYF
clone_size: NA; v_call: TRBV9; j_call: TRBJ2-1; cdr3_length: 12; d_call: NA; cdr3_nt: TGTGCCAGCAGCACAAGTCTTGTTGAGCAGTTCTTC; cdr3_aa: CASSTSLVEQFF
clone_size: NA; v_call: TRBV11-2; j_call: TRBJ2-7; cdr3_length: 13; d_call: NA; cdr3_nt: TGTGCCAGCAGCTCAGTTTATCCTCCAGAGCAGTACTTC; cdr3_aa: CASSSVYPPEQYF
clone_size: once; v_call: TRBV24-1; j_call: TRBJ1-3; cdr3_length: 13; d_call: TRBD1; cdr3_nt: TGTGCCTACCTACAGGGGGTTGGAAACACCATATATTTT; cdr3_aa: CAYLQGVGNTIYF
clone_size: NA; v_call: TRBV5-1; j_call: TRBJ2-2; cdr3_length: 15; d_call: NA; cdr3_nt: TGCGCCAGCAGCTGGGACTCCCCGAACACCGGGGAGCTGTTTTTT; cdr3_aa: CASSWDSPNTGELFF
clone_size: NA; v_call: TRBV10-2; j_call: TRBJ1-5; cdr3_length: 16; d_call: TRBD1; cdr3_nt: TGCGCCAGCAGTGAGTCGACAGGGAGGTACAATCAGCCCCAGCATTTT; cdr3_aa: CASSESTGRYNQPQHF
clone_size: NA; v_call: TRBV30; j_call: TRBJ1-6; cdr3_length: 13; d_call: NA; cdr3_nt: TGTGCCTGGAGATTCTCTTTCGAGTCACCCCTCCACTTT; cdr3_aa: CAWRFSFESPLHF
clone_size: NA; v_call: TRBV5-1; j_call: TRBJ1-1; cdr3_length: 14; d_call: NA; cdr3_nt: TGCGCCAGCAGCTCCCGGGGGGGGAACACTGAAGCTTTCTTT; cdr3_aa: CASSSRGGNTEAFF
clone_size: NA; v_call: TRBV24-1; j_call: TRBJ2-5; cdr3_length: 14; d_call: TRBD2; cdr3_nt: TGTGCCACCAGTGATGGGAGGGGACAAGAGACCCAGTACTTC; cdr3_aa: CATSDGRGQETQYF
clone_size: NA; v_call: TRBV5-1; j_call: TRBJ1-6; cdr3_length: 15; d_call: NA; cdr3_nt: TGCGCCACCCGAATCTCCAGCTCCTATAATTCACCCCTCCACTTT; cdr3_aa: CATRISSSYNSPLHF